Each of the 30 T cell receptor delta chains below was sequenced from the same sample in a study of γδ T cells in repeated Plasmodium falciparum infection. Bulk repertoires came from Vgamma9/Vdelta2+ or Vdelta2-negative gammadelta T cells flow-sorted from PBMC. TCRdb fed the multiplex PCR reads to CATT. The sample yields 75,000 to 100,000 delta-chain clones, 1.4% seen once. Material for sequencing was gamma-delta T cells from blood. The receptors here all came from a pool of human donors (malaria-infected and uninfected, not separated).

Relative to its sample, this clone is medium-sized (0.01 to 0.1%). The sample holds other DNA sequences that translate to the same CDR3. The gene calls are TRDV1 and TRDJ1; TRDD3 aligns across 10 bases. Germline CDR1 reads TSWWSYY; CDR2 reads QGS. V was clipped by 6 bases and J by 3 bases; unmatched bases: 7. CDR3 length: 15 residues. The CDR3 bases are TGTGCTCTTGGCCACAGTACTGGGGGATCCGATAAACTCATCTTT. Residues: CALGHSTGGSDKLIF.

This clone has a handful of counts. The translation of this DNA and the TCRdb protein of a much larger clone differ at residue 12, probably owing to a read error; the protein shown here is translated from the DNA. The chain couples TRDV1 to TRDJ1; 8 bases map to TRDD3. The J gene, left out of TCRdb, was set here by checking the DNA against germline. CDR3 length: 26 amino acids. Germline values: CDR1 TSWWSYY, CDR2 QGS. V dropped 3 bases and J dropped 1; count of bases not matched to a gene: 37. The CDR3 DNA is TGTGCTCTTGGGGATACTACTTCGGGGAGCCACGTCCTACGTTTTAAACTGGGGGTCTCCACCGATAAACTCATCTTT. Translating gives CALGDTTSGSHVLRFKLGVSTDKLIF.

This clone has only a few counts. For this DNA, TCRdb reports the protein of a much larger clone, which diverges at residue 5, most likely from a read error; the protein presented here is translated directly from the DNA. V is TRDV1 and J is TRDJ1; 8 positions agree with TRDD3. Because TCRdb records no J gene, it was assigned here through a match of the DNA to germline. There are 27 residues in the CDR3. Trimming took 4 bases from V and 0 from J; bases not matched to a gene: 40. CDR1 is TSWWSYY, CDR2 QGS, per germline. The CDR3, as DNA: TGTGCTCTTGGGGGACTAGTATTTTGTCTCCTAGGCCCCCCAACTGGGGGTCCTACTTTGTACACCGATAAACTCATCTTT. Its protein product is CALGGLVFCLLGPPTGGPTLYTDKLIF.

Remarks on this clone: This likely stems from a read error, as it lies one base from a far larger clone. In the same sample, other DNA sequences code for this CDR3. The V and J genes are TRDV2 and TRDJ1; 9 bases fit TRDD3. The J gene comes from matching the DNA to germline here; TCRdb lacks it. CDR1 and CDR2 (germline): GEAIGNYY, EKD. V dropped 5 bases and J dropped 0; count of bases not matched to a gene: 24. There are 21 residues in the CDR3. The CDR3 loop is CACAYFLNWGKPEGYTDKLIF. The DNA of the CDR3 is TGTGCCTGTGCCTACTTCCTGAACTGGGGGAAGCCGGAGGGGTACACCGATAAACTCATCTTT.

As concerns this clone: The protein that TCRdb holds for this DNA derives from a much larger clone and differs from the translated DNA at residue 11, which likely indicates a read error; the protein shown here is translated from the DNA. The chain couples TRDV2 to TRDJ3; 7 nucleotides line up with TRDD3. Assignment of the J gene here rests on matching the DNA to germline, because TCRdb gives none. CDR1 and CDR2 from the germline V gene are GEAIGNYY and EKD. The V segment lost 0 bases and the J segment 0 bases; nucleotides outside the gene matches: 10. The CDR3 length is 20 residues. CDR3 in amino acids: CACDTAGYPKNSWDTRQMFF. The CDR3 DNA follows: TGTGCCTGTGACACCGCGGGATACCCGAAAAACTCCTGGGACACCCGACAGATGTTTTTC.

A remark on this clone: This DNA translates differently at residue 13 from the TCRdb protein, which is that of a much larger clone; a read error is likely, and the protein shown is the DNA's own translation. The genes are TRDV2 and TRDJ1, with a weak D call TRDD3 (6 bases). Because TCRdb records no J gene, it was assigned here through a match of the DNA to germline. V gave up 0 bases and J gave up 10 bases, with 23 bases separating them. The CDR3 covers 16 residues. Germline V gives CDR1 GEAIGNYY, CDR2 EKD. The CDR3 loop is CACDTVGRGEPTRLIF. CDR3 DNA: TGTGCCTGTGACACCGTTGGTAGGGGGGAGCCCACCAGACTCATCTTT.

This clone was counted between two and nine times. A clone one base away is much larger, so this may be a read error. The CDR3 loop is CALGGKFLVTLYTDKLIF. CDR3 bases: TGTGCTCTTGGGGGAAAATTCCTAGTGACTTTATACACCGATAAACTCATCTTT. V usage is TRDV1 and J usage is TRDJ1; D might be TRDD2 (6 bases). Here the J gene came from matching the DNA to germline, since TCRdb omits it. CDR1 and CDR2 from the germline V gene are TSWWSYY and QGS. The V gene lost 4 bases and the J gene lost 0 bases, with 21 bases spanning the gap. The CDR3 is 18 amino acids.

Regarding this clone: The translation of this DNA and the TCRdb protein of a much larger clone differ at residue 10, probably owing to a read error; the protein shown here is translated from the DNA. This rearrangement joins TRDV2 to TRDJ1; 10 bases align to TRDD3. The J gene, not given by TCRdb, was assigned here from a germline match of the nucleotide sequence. CDR1 and CDR2 from the germline V gene are GEAIGNYY and EKD. CDR3 size: 17 residues. J gave up 3 bases and V 0 bases, and 9 bases lay outside the gene matches. CDR3 residues: CACDTGYWGMQPDKLIF. The CDR3, as DNA: TGTGCCTGTGACACCGGCTACTGGGGGATGCAACCCGATAAACTCATCTTT.

This clone was observed a few times. This probably arose from a read error, given a far larger clone one base away. Additional DNA sequences in this sample encode the identical CDR3. This chain uses TRDV1 with TRDJ1; possibly TRDD2 or TRDD3 for D (5 bases each). The CDR3 consists of 20 residues. CDR1 is TSWWSYY and CDR2 is QGS in the germline V gene. CDR3 residues: CALGEPYLVPNRAYTDKLIF. CDR3 in DNA: TGCGCTCTTGGGGAACCCTACCTCGTCCCAAACAGGGCGTACACCGATAAACTCATCTTT.

This clone has just a few counts. A read error likely explains why the TCRdb protein, taken from a much larger clone, differs from this DNA's translation at residue 21; the protein shown is translated from the DNA. No call exists for the J gene, whereas the V gene is TRDV1; the D call in the table, TRDD3, was not verified against the DNA. Per the germline V gene, CDR1 is TSWWSYY and CDR2 is QGS. CDR3 length equals 22 residues. In DNA, the CDR3 is TGTGCTCTTGGGGAACTAGTTGACGGATTTTACTGGGGGATACGCATGTGCGATAAACTCACCTTT. Protein sequence: CALGELVDGFYWGIRMCDKLTF.

As for this clone: TCRdb pairs this DNA with a much larger clone's protein that differs at residue 7, likely a read error; the protein shown was translated from the DNA. The rearrangement uses TRDV1 and TRDJ1, with D possibly TRDD2 on 6 matching bases. Trimming left V 5 bases short and J 0 bases short, with 31 bases between. Germline V gene data show CDR1 as TSWWSYY and CDR2 as QGS. The CDR3 is made up of 21 amino acids. The CDR3 loop reads CALGKKGMAFRRSPYTDKLIF. The CDR3 region has the DNA TGTGCTCTTGGGAAGAAAGGTATGGCCTTCCGACGGAGTCCGTACACCGATAAACTCATCTTT.

This clone appeared a few times. Translating this DNA gives a protein that differs at residue 3 from the TCRdb one, which belongs to a much larger clone; a read error is likely, and the protein shown is this translation. This chain links TRDV1 with TRDJ1, with D possibly being TRDD2 or TRDD3 (6 bases each). TCRdb is silent on the J gene; assignment here came from matching the DNA to germline. Germline CDR1 and CDR2: TSWWSYY and QGS. The CDR3 spans 19 residues. CDR3 protein: CAPGERTQVPKPYVDKLIF. As DNA, the CDR3 is TGTGCTCCTGGGGAACGCACGCAAGTTCCTAAACCGTACGTCGATAAACTCATCTTT.

This clone was counted between two and nine times. The amino acid sequence in TCRdb belongs to a much larger clone and departs from this DNA's translation at residues 9 and 10, likely a sequencing read error; the sequence shown is translated from the DNA. The chain carries TRDV3 and TRDJ4, with TRDD3 matching 9 bases. V shed 0 bases and J 5 bases; nucleotides not matched to a gene: 13. The CDR3 has 15 amino acids. Germline CDR1 is TVYSNPD and CDR2 is GDNSRS (reference sequence). The CDR3 sequence: CAFSPGWGMPRPLIF. In DNA, the CDR3 is TGTGCCTTTAGTCCAGGCTGGGGGATGCCGAGGCCCCTGATCTTT.

This clone came up a few times. This probably arose from a read error, given a far larger clone one base away. Other nucleotide sequences in the sample specify the same CDR3. V gene TRDV1 combines with J gene TRDJ1, with TRDD2 as a possible D gene (8 bases). The CDR3 spans 22 residues. With 1 base removed from V and 0 bases from J, the gap between germline ends came to 30 bases. In germline, CDR1 is TSWWSYY, CDR2 QGS. In DNA, the CDR3 is TGTGCTCTTGGGGAACCTGGCCTTCCTAGGTACAGGGGGATTGCTTACACCGATAAACTCATCTTT. The encoded protein is CALGEPGLPRYRGIAYTDKLIF.

As for this clone: The protein in TCRdb stems from a much larger clone and differs at residue 4 from this DNA's translation, likely a read error; here the protein is translated from the DNA. The chain recombines TRDV2 with TRDJ1; maybe TRDD3 (5 bases). No J gene is reported in TCRdb; it was inferred here by comparing the DNA with germline. V lost 6 bases and J lost 8, with 42 bases in between. CDR1 and CDR2 from the germline V gene are GEAIGNYY and EKD. The CDR3 has 21 residues. The CDR3 nucleotides read TGTGCCTGTAACGCAGTCCTCGACGTACTGGATTCGTCAAAGCAGGGGACCAAACTCATCTTT. Protein: CACNAVLDVLDSSKQGTKLIF.

This clone was counted only a few times. TCRdb's protein for this DNA is that of a much larger clone and differs from the translation at residue 3, likely a read error; the protein shown is the DNA translation. This chain links TRDV1 with TRDJ1; D is perhaps TRDD3 (5 bases). TCRdb carries no J gene annotation; the J gene was assigned here by matching the DNA with germline. Germline lookup yields CDR1 TSWWSYY and CDR2 QGS. The CDR3 contains 12 residues. The DNA of the CDR3 is TGTGCTTTTGGGGAATTGCGGTATAAACTCATCTTT. Protein product: CAFGELRYKLIF.

This clone occurred a few times. Translating this DNA gives a protein that differs at residue 18 from the TCRdb one, which belongs to a much larger clone; a read error is likely, and the protein shown is this translation. V usage is TRDV1 and J usage is TRDJ1; 12 nucleotides line up with TRDD3. The J gene, not given by TCRdb, was assigned here from a germline match of the nucleotide sequence. Germline CDR1 is TSWWSYY and CDR2 is QGS. The CDR3 runs to 22 residues. The trim removed 2 bases at V and 7 bases at J, leaving 26 bases unmatched. CDR3 nucleotide sequence: TGTGCTCTTGGGGAAGCTTCCCGAGAATACTGGGGGATACAGTTATTGGGCGGTAAACTCATCTTT. Its translation is CALGEASREYWGIQLLGGKLIF.

This clone appeared a few times. A read error likely explains why the TCRdb protein, taken from a much larger clone, differs from this DNA's translation at residue 4; the protein shown is translated from the DNA. This rearrangement joins TRDV3 to TRDJ1, with D possibly being TRDD3 (5 bases). The J gene, absent from TCRdb, was called here by matching the DNA to germline. Trimming removed 0 bases from V and 3 bases from J, with 17 bases in between. CDR1 is TVYSNPD, CDR2 GDNSRS, per germline (reference sequence). The CDR3 runs to 15 residues. The CDR3 DNA sequence: TGTGCCTTTAGTAAGGGGACCCCGGCGGCCGATAAACTCATCTTT. This codes for CAFSKGTPAADKLIF.

This clone was counted between two and nine times. This DNA translates differently at residue 12 from the TCRdb protein, which is that of a much larger clone; a read error is likely, and the protein shown is the DNA's own translation. The chain couples TRDV1 to TRDJ3, with TRDD3 matching over 7 bases. TCRdb supplies no J gene; here it was assigned by aligning the nucleotide sequence to germline. CDR1 TSWWSYY and CDR2 QGS come from the germline V gene. The CDR3 covers 21 residues. J was trimmed by 4 bases and V by 0 bases; bases with no gene match: 15. The CDR3 region is CALGELPTGWGTRWDTRQMFF. In DNA form, the CDR3 reads TGTGCTCTTGGGGAACTACCTACAGGGTGGGGGACACGATGGGACACCCGACAGATGTTTTTC.

This clone was recorded a few times. The translation of this DNA and the TCRdb protein of a much larger clone differ at residue 8, probably owing to a read error; the protein shown here is translated from the DNA. The chain links TRDV1 to TRDJ2; 9 bases align to TRDD3. As TCRdb names no J gene, one was assigned here on the basis of a DNA match to germline. The ends lost 0 bases at V and 0 bases at J; junction bases unmatched: 29. Per the germline V gene, CDR1 is TSWWSYY and CDR2 is QGS. This CDR3 contains 26 residues. CDR3 nucleotides: TGTGCTCTTGGGGAACTAGCGCCTCCTATGAAGCTGGGGGATTCTCCTTCCTTAGCTTTGACAGCACAACTCTTCTTT. It encodes CALGELAPPMKLGDSPSLALTAQLFF.

To note about this clone: TCRdb's entry gives the protein of a much larger clone, which mismatches this DNA's translation at residue 11, likely from a read error; the protein reported here is translated from the DNA. The V segment is TRDV1, and no J call was made; TRDD3, the table's D call, lacks a check against the DNA. Germline assignment: CDR1 TSWWSYY and CDR2 QGS. The CDR3 is 13 amino acids. CDR3 sequence (DNA): TGTGCTCTTGGGGAAGCCTACACCGATAAACACATCTTT. It specifies CALGEAYTDKHIF.

There are a few counts of this clone. TCRdb's protein, taken from a much larger clone, differs from this DNA's translation at residues 2 and 4, likely owing to a read error; the protein displayed comes from the DNA. This sequence joins TRDV1 and TRDJ1; D call uncertain. The CDR3 loop spans 16 amino acids. Germline CDR1 TSWWSYY, CDR2 QGS. This CDR3 reads CSLWELVLGRADKLIF. As DNA, the CDR3 is TGTTCTCTTTGGGAACTTGTGCTAGGGAGGGCCGATAAACTCATCTTT.

The sample holds a few counts of this clone. This DNA's translation differs at residue 16 from TCRdb's protein, which comes from a much larger clone; a read error is likely, and the protein shown is translated from the DNA. The chain carries TRDV2 and TRDJ1; 13 bases are a match to TRDD3. TCRdb does not report a J gene; here it was assigned by matching the DNA to germline references. The CDR3 has 20 amino acids. The germline gives CDR1 GEAIGNYY, CDR2 EKD. The CDR3 reads CACDTNQLGDTTDYTGKLIF. The CDR3 nucleotides are TGTGCCTGTGACACTAATCAACTGGGGGATACGACGGATTACACCGGTAAACTCATCTTT.

This clone has just a few counts. V gene TRDV3 combines with J gene TRDJ1; D gene uncertain. Between the trimmed V and J ends, which lost 2 bases and 11 bases, there was a span of 15 bases. Looked up from germline, CDR1 is TVYSNPD and CDR2 is GDNSRS (reference sequence). The CDR3 has 11 amino acids. CDR3 sequence (DNA): TGTGCCTTTTCCTCGAGAGGAGGCCTCATCTTT. This encodes CAFSSRGGLIF.

Comment on this clone: TCRdb's listed protein matches a much larger clone and diverges from this DNA's translation at residue 19, likely through a read error; the protein shown comes from the DNA. The V gene call reads TRDV3; no J gene was called; the listed D gene, TRDD3, was not tested against the DNA. Germline-derived CDR1 and CDR2 are TVYSNPD and GDNSRS (reference sequence). The CDR3 is 21 residues long. CDR3 amino acids: CAFRMRMDRPTGIRYTDKHIF. CDR3 in DNA: TGTGCCTTTAGGATGAGAATGGACCGGCCTACGGGGATTCGGTACACCGATAAACACATCTTT.

This clone was observed many times. The mismatch at residue 17 between this DNA's translation and the TCRdb protein of a much larger clone likely reflects a read error; the protein shown is translated from the DNA. V and J are TRDV3 and TRDJ1; 8 positions match TRDD3. V lost 2 bases and J lost 3; bases outside the gene matches: 32. CDR1 is TVYSNPD and CDR2 is GDNSRS in the germline V gene (reference sequence). The CDR3 spans 22 residues. The CDR3: CAFYPVPSLKRGYLSYADKLIF. DNA for the CDR3: TGTGCCTTTTATCCGGTCCCCTCACTAAAAAGGGGATACCTCAGCTACGCCGATAAACTCATCTTT. Complete variable domain (other parts from reference TRDV3 and TRDJ1): CDKVTQSSPDQTVASGSEVVLLCTYDTVYSNPDLFWYRIRPDYSFQFVFYGDNSRSEGADFTQGRFSVKHILTQKAFHLVISPVRTEDSATYYCAFYPVPSLKRGYLSYADKLIFGKGTRVTVEP.

As regards this clone: A read error is the likely source, as a far larger clone sits one nucleotide away. Other nucleotide sequences in the sample specify the same CDR3. The rearrangement joins TRDV1 to TRDJ1; 11 positions agree with TRDD3. With V trimmed by 2 bases and J by 2 bases, 28 bases remained unmatched. Germline CDR1 TSWWSYY, CDR2 QGS. This CDR3 contains 24 residues. The CDR3 region has the DNA TGTGCTCTTGGGGAAGGAAAAGGGTCATCCTACTTAAGGTGGGGGATACGTATAACCGATAAACTCATCTTT. Protein sequence: CALGEGKGSSYLRWGIRITDKLIF.

This clone appeared many times. V usage is TRDV1 and J usage is TRDJ1; 10 bases agree with TRDD3. The trim removed 1 base at V and 4 bases at J, leaving 12 bases unmatched. The CDR3 has 18 residues. Germline CDR1 is TSWWSYY and CDR2 is QGS. DNA for the CDR3: TGTGCTCTTGGGGAACGCTACCTTACTGGGGGATGGGGCGATAAACTCATCTTT. Its protein is CALGERYLTGGWGDKLIF.

This clone showed up many times. The TCRdb protein comes from a much larger clone and disagrees with this DNA's translation at residue 10, likely due to a read error; the protein given here is derived from the DNA. This chain connects TRDV2 to TRDJ1; no definite D call. TCRdb supplies no J gene; here it was assigned by aligning the nucleotide sequence to germline. The ends were cut back, 0 bases at V and 3 bases at J, with 13 bases in the middle. The CDR3 has 15 amino acids. Germline-derived CDR1 and CDR2 are GEAIGNYY and EKD. The CDR3 sequence is CACDTVVPDADKLIF. In nucleotides, the CDR3 is TGTGCCTGTGACACCGTGGTACCCGACGCCGATAAACTCATCTTT.

In regard to this clone: This sequence is one base from a far larger clone and is likely a read error. This sample also contains other DNA sequences that code for the same CDR3. This sequence joins TRDV2 and TRDJ1; D perhaps matches TRDD3 (5 bases). The J gene is absent in TCRdb and was assigned here via DNA matching to germline. V lost 0 bases and J 4 bases, leaving 14 bases between the germline ends. The CDR3 covers 15 residues. Germline loops: CDR1 GEAIGNYY, CDR2 EKD. The CDR3 protein is CACDTVGGPNDKLIF. CDR3 DNA: TGTGCCTGTGACACCGTAGGGGGGCCCAACGATAAACTCATCTTT.